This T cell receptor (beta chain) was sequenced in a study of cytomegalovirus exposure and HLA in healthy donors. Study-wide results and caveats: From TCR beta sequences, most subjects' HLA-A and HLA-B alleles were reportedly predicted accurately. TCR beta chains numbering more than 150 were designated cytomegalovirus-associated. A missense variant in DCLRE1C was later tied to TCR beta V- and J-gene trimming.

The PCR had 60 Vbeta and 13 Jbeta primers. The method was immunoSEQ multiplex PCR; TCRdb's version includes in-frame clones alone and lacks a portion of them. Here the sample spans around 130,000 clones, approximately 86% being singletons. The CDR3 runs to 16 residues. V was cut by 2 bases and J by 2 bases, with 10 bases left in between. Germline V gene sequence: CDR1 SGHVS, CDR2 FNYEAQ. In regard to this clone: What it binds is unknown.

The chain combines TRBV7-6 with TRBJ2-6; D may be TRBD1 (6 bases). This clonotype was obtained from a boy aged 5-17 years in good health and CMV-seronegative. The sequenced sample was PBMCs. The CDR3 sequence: CASSLMGAPGANVLTF. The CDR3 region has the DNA TGTGCCAGCAGCTTAATGGGGGCTCCTGGGGCCAACGTCCTGACTTTC. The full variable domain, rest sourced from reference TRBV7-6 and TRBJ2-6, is GAGVSQSPRYKVTKRGQDVALRCDPISGHVSLYWYRQALGQGPEFLTYFNYEAQQDKSGLPNDRFSAERPEGSISTLTIQRTEQRDSAMYRCASSLMGAPGANVLTFGAGSRLTVL.